This entry describes one TCR beta chain. Its antigen is as yet unknown. Assay used: immunoSEQ multiplex PCR; TCRdb lists only in-frame clones, some missing. The top ten hold roughly 3.7% of the sample, which has 80,000 to 100,000 clones, roughly 89% seen once. The source of the sample is a study of cytomegalovirus exposure and HLA in healthy donors. Study-wide results and caveats: Among TCR beta chains, those listed as cytomegalovirus-associated numbered approximately 150. Testing in vitro showed a few CMV-associated chains specific for CMV antigens.

Trimming shortened V by 1 base and J by 5 bases, and 11 bases separated the two germline ends. This CDR3 is built from 14 residues. Germline loops: CDR1 LNHNV, CDR2 YYDKDF (reference sequence). The sequencing sample was made of PBMCs. This clonotype was obtained from a woman in her 30s in good health and CMV-seronegative. The chain is built from TRBV15 and TRBJ2-5, with a possible D match to TRBD1 (6 bases). CDR3: CATSRGGRGETQYF. In DNA form, the CDR3 reads TGTGCCACCAGCAGAGGTGGCAGGGGTGAGACCCAGTACTTC.